A single sample gave rise to the 13 T cell receptor beta chains below, sequenced in a study of OX40 agonist ivuxolimab in advanced cancers. TCRdb's table, derived via immunoSEQ multiplex PCR, lists solely in-frame clones and lacks some. This table holds under 100,000 clones, roughly 87% found once. The sample in question was CD4+ or CD8+ T cells sorted from blood, obtained in a trial of the OX40 agonist ivuxolimab. Receptor source: an adult with an advanced solid tumor such as melanoma, head and neck, liver or kidney cancer.

The rearrangement uses TRBV29-1 and TRBJ2-7; D is uncertain. Germline V gene data show CDR1 as SQVTM and CDR2 as ANQGSEA. The CDR3 has 11 amino acids. V lost 4 bases to trimming and J lost 5 bases, with 9 bases between them. CDR3 sequence: CSVVSRDEQYF. Written as DNA, the CDR3 is TGCAGCGTTGTGTCTAGGGACGAGCAGTACTTC.

The V call is TRBV7-2, the J call TRBJ2-7; 10 bases align to TRBD1. CDR3 size: 15 residues. Germline V gene lookup returns CDR1 SGHTA and CDR2 FQGNSA. With 1 base clipped from V and 3 bases from J, the junction kept 3 bases outside the gene matches. The CDR3 sequence is CASSLGTGGNYEQYF. CDR3 nucleotide sequence: TGTGCCAGCAGCTTAGGGACAGGGGGGAACTACGAGCAGTACTTC. Drawing the rest from reference TRBV7-2 and TRBJ2-7, the complete variable domain is GAGVSQSPSNKVTEKGKDVELRCDPISGHTALYWYRQSLGQGLEFLIYFQGNSAPDKSGLPSDRFSAERTGGSVSTLTIQRTQQEDSAVYLCASSLGTGGNYEQYFGPGTRLTVT.

The rearrangement joins TRBV6-6 to TRBJ2-2; no definite D call. Germline assignment: CDR1 MNHNY and CDR2 SVGAGI (reference sequence). The V gene lost 6 bases and the J gene lost 1 base, with 9 bases spanning the gap. The CDR3 loop spans 14 amino acids. The CDR3 DNA is TGTGCCAGCAGCCCAGCCATGAACACCGGGGAGCTGTTTTTT. Translation gives CASSPAMNTGELFF.

The chain combines TRBV6-6 with TRBJ2-5, with 8 bases identical to TRBD1. Germline CDR1 MNHNY, CDR2 SVGAGI (reference sequence). Germline trimming cut 5 bases from V and 1 base from J; bases unmatched to any gene: 9. This CDR3 has 16 amino acids. The CDR3 loop is CASSPPPQGAQETQYF. The CDR3 nucleotides read TGTGCCAGCAGTCCACCCCCGCAGGGGGCCCAAGAGACCCAGTACTTC.

This chain uses TRBV5-5 with TRBJ1-6; D may be TRBD1 (6 bases). The V end lost 2 bases, the J end lost 8 bases, and 20 bases lay between the germline ends. Looked up from germline, CDR1 is SGHKS and CDR2 is YYEKEE (reference sequence). This CDR3 is 17 amino acids long. The CDR3 region is CASSLALGGRGHSPLHF. CDR3 DNA: TGTGCCAGCAGCTTAGCCCTGGGAGGCAGGGGACATTCACCCCTCCACTTT.

The J gene is TRBJ1-6, the V gene TRBV29-1, with TRBD1 as a possible D gene (6 bases). The CDR3 length is 21 residues. Trimming took off 2 bases at V and 0 bases at J, with 26 bases between the two ends. Per the germline V gene, CDR1 is SQVTM and CDR2 is ANQGSEA. The CDR3: CSVEISAGARIFSSYNSPLHF. The CDR3 DNA follows: TGCAGCGTTGAAATATCGGCGGGGGCCAGAATCTTTAGCTCCTATAATTCACCCCTCCACTTT.

The chain couples TRBV5-1 to TRBJ2-6, with 11 bases fitting TRBD1. There are 18 residues in the CDR3. Trimming removed 4 bases from V and 2 bases from J; junction bases left unmatched: 8. In germline, CDR1 is SGHRS, CDR2 YFSETQ. The CDR3 DNA reads as TGCGCCAGCAGCGGGCGGACAGGGGGCGCGGCTGGGGCCAACGTCCTGACTTTC. It encodes CASSGRTGGAAGANVLTF.

The chain recombines TRBV7-2 with TRBJ1-2, with TRBD1 identical over 10 bases. The J segment lost 8 bases and the V segment lost 5 bases, leaving 8 bases of the junction unmatched. Per the germline V gene, CDR1 is SGHTA and CDR2 is FQGNSA. CDR3 length equals 14 residues. Here the CDR3 DNA reads TGTGCCAGCAGCCAGGACAGGGGGGTCGTCGGCTACACCTTC. The encoded protein is CASSQDRGVVGYTF. Together with reference TRBV7-2 and TRBJ1-2, the CDR3 gives the full variable domain: GAGVSQSPSNKVTEKGKDVELRCDPISGHTALYWYRQSLGQGLEFLIYFQGNSAPDKSGLPSDRFSAERTGGSVSTLTIQRTQQEDSAVYLCASSQDRGVVGYTFGSGTRLTVV.

The CDR3 sequence is CASSEIPQVNTEAFF. The CDR3 DNA reads as TGTGCCAGCAGTGAAATTCCCCAGGTTAACACTGAAGCTTTCTTT. The rearrangement uses TRBV2 and TRBJ1-1; the D is unclear. Germline V CDR1 and CDR2: SNHLY, FYNNEI. V dropped 2 bases and J dropped 2 bases, with 12 bases sitting between them. CDR3 size: 15 residues. Full variable domain (rest looked up from reference TRBV2 and TRBJ1-1): EPEVTQTPSHQVTQMGQEVILRCVPISNHLYFYWYRQILGQKVEFLVSFYNNEISEKSEIFDDQFSVERPDGSNFTLKIRSTKLEDSAMYFCASSEIPQVNTEAFFGQGTRLTVV.

The V and J genes are TRBV10-3 and TRBJ2-7; 7 bases line up with TRBD1. V shed 0 bases and J 3 bases; nucleotides not matched to a gene: 8. The CDR3 is made up of 16 amino acids. CDR1 and CDR2 from the germline V gene are ENHRY and SYGVKD. CDR3 coding DNA: TGTGCCATCAGTGAGTCGGGGACAGCTCCAATCTACGAGCAGTACTTC. Translating gives CAISESGTAPIYEQYF.

The V and J genes are TRBV18 and TRBJ1-2; D is unresolved. Germline V gives CDR1 KGHSH, CDR2 LQKENI. The V and J ends lost 2 bases and 2 bases respectively, with 18 bases between them. The CDR3 runs to 17 residues. As DNA, the CDR3 is TGTGCCAGCTCACCAGATCGTTTGTGGGCTGGCAACTATGGCTACACCTTC. The encoded protein is CASSPDRLWAGNYGYTF.

The chain uses TRBV6-6 and TRBJ1-5; 7 nucleotides agree with TRBD1. The CDR3 extends over 14 amino acids. The V gene end was trimmed by 7 bases and the J gene end by 3 bases; junction bases not matched to a gene: 6. Germline values: CDR1 MNHNY, CDR2 SVGAGI (reference sequence). The DNA for the CDR3 is TGTGCCAGCAACCTCGACAGGGCCAATCAGCCCCAGCATTTT. It yields the protein CASNLDRANQPQHF.

The genes are TRBV27 and TRBJ1-5; D gene ambiguous. V lost 5 bases and J lost 11, with 16 bases in between. This CDR3 has 13 residues. The germline V gene has CDR1 MNHEY and CDR2 SMNVEV (reference sequence). The CDR3 here is CASSPGGPRTQHF. The CDR3 DNA follows: TGTGCCAGCAGTCCCGGTGGGCCGAGGACCCAGCATTTT.